This T cell receptor beta chain was profiled in a study of blood T cell repertoires in COVID-19. Overall study: The study drew acute and convalescent COVID-19 samples from the United States, Italy and Spain. PBMCs, B-cell-depleted T cells, or T cells were the source of the cDNA or gDNA that made up the material.

In the source study's methods: How many nucleated cells were present was estimated from reference gene primer amplification. Data came from immunoSEQ multiplex PCR; TCRdb stores just in-frame clones and leaves some out. V and J calls and clone size follow that table, whereas D and trimming were derived from the DNA. The table shows approximately 73,000 clones, with 89% occurring only once. The sequenced sample was peripheral blood. The sequence came from an older man with acute or convalescent COVID-19.

CDR3 sequence: CASSEQGRGRDTQYF. DNA for the CDR3: TGTGCCAGCAGTGAACAGGGTAGGGGGCGAGATACGCAGTATTTT. V is TRBV25-1 and J is TRBJ2-3; 7 nucleotides match TRBD1. This CDR3 is 15 amino acids long. V was pared by 2 bases and J by 5 bases, with 7 bases of the junction left unmatched. CDR1 and CDR2 from the germline V gene are MGHDK and SYGVNS.